The rows below give T cell receptor beta chains drawn from one sample of a study of blood T cells in healthy people across ages. Each CDR3 protein is one row after TCRdb ran MiXCR on the 5' RACE reads. Here the sample spans some 1.5 million distinct CDR3 sequences, 28% being singletons. Sequencing input: blood. The receptor source for this set is a woman under 40 in good health. Each CDR3 is given with its conserved first and last residue. The order of the fields is clone size, V gene, J gene, D gene, CDR3 length, CDR3 protein, CDR3 DNA. The D gene is left open where the match is weak. Clone size is given for some rows only: seen once, a few or many times, or a class if the clone is expanded.

-,TRBV5-1,TRBJ2-1,-,17,CASSSGDFSGSYNEQFF,TGCGCCAGCAGCTCGGGAGATTTCTCCGGATCCTACAATGAGCAGTTCTTC
few,TRBV11-2,TRBJ2-1,TRBD2,21,CASSFPSLAGGPQLSYNEQFF,TGTGCCAGCAGCTTCCCGTCACTAGCGGGAGGGCCCCAGCTTTCCTACAATGAGCAGTTCTTC
-,TRBV5-1,TRBJ1-2,-,16,CASSLVGLRAVYGYTF,TGCGCCAGCAGCTTGGTAGGCCTCAGAGCTGTCTATGGCTACACCTTC
many,TRBV12-3/TRBV12-4,TRBJ2-3,-,14,CATQWGRYTDTQYF,TGTGCCACCCAGTGGGGGAGATACACAGATACGCAGTATTTT
many,TRBV7-2,TRBJ1-1,-,12,CASSLASGEAFF,TGTGCCAGCAGCTTAGCCAGCGGGGAAGCTTTCTTT
-,TRBV29-1,TRBJ2-5,-,12,CSATGIGETQYF,TGCAGTGCCACCGGGATAGGGGAGACCCAGTACTTC
few,TRBV29-1,TRBJ1-1,-,14,CSHSRDTLNTEAFF,TGCAGCCACTCCCGGGACACCTTGAACACTGAAGCTTTCTTT
few,TRBV7-2,TRBJ2-7,-,17,CASTELTGAASSYEQYF,TGTGCCAGCACCGAACTAACAGGAGCGGCTAGCTCCTACGAGCAGTACTTC
many,TRBV7-2,TRBJ2-4,TRBD2,15,CASSLGGGRGNIQYF,TGTGCCAGCAGCTTAGGGGGCGGGAGGGGGAACATTCAGTACTTC
few,TRBV10-3,TRBJ2-1,-,15,CAIESGASPRNEQFF,TGTGCCATCGAATCGGGAGCTTCCCCTAGGAATGAGCAGTTCTTC
-,TRBV7-2,TRBJ2-4,-,15,CASSPPDNSKNIQYF,TGTGCCAGCAGTCCCCCAGATAACTCCAAAAACATTCAGTACTTC
once,TRBV7-2,TRBJ1-6,-,14,CASSLGEAASPLHF,TGTGCCAGCAGCTTAGGAGAAGCAGCGTCGCCCCTCCACTTT
-,TRBV16,TRBJ1-1,TRBD1,15,CASSQSGTAGLEAFF,TGTGCCAGCAGCCAGTCGGGGACAGCAGGCCTTGAAGCTTTCTTT
-,TRBV2,TRBJ2-5,TRBD2,17,CASNKRPSGGIQETQYF,TGTGCCAGCAACAAAAGGCCTAGCGGGGGTATACAAGAGACCCAGTACTTC
-,TRBV5-1,TRBJ1-4,-,14,CASSLDWSNEKLFF,TGCGCCAGCAGCTTGGATTGGAGTAATGAAAAACTGTTTTTT
-,TRBV6-4,TRBJ2-1,TRBD2,16,CASSDSPLAGGGEQFF,TGTGCCAGCAGTGACTCGCCCTTAGCGGGCGGAGGTGAGCAGTTCTTC
few,TRBV29-1,TRBJ2-7,-,15,CSVEDLKGRAYEQYF,TGCAGCGTTGAAGATCTAAAGGGTAGAGCCTACGAGCAGTACTTC